This entry lists 5 T cell receptor beta chains sequenced from one sample in a study of CD8 T cells in ankylosing spondylitis. The antigens of these receptors remain unknown. Study-level findings and limits: A motif of 7 to 9 highly homologous TCR beta variants was seen as apparently characteristic of ankylosing spondylitis blood.

A single record per CDR3 protein comes from TCRdb applying MiXCR to the 5' RACE reads. The sample contains about 330,000 distinct CDR3 sequences, 7% to 9% of which appear only once. Sample: blood, either unsorted or a sorted T cell fraction (not recorded which). The receptors stem from a male donor with ankylosing spondylitis.

The chain combines TRBV5-1 with TRBJ2-1; 9 bases line up with TRBD2. With 3 bases clipped from V and 6 bases from J, the junction kept 13 bases outside the gene matches. This CDR3 is 17 amino acids long. CDR1 and CDR2 from the germline V gene are SGHRS and YFSETQ. CDR3 DNA: TGCGCCAGCAGCTCACCACTAGCGGGCCCCCTAAGCAATGAGCAGTTCTTC. This encodes CASSSPLAGPLSNEQFF.

This clonotype was found a few times. The rearrangement uses TRBV9 and TRBJ2-2; the D is unclear. The CDR3 totals 17 residues. Trimming shortened V by 0 bases and J by 1 base, and 13 bases separated the two germline ends. CDR1 and CDR2 from the germline V gene are SGDLS and YYNGEE. CDR3 protein: CASSVGVVTENTGELFF. The CDR3 coding sequence is TGTGCCAGCAGCGTAGGGGTGGTCACCGAGAACACCGGGGAGCTGTTTTTT.

There are many counts of this clonotype. The V call is TRBV4-2, the J call TRBJ2-5; D tentatively reads TRBD1 or TRBD2 (7 bases each). Trimming left V 1 base short and J 4 bases short, with 19 bases between. This CDR3 is 17 amino acids long. Germline assignment: CDR1 LGHNA and CDR2 YNFKEQ. CDR3 nucleotides: TGTGCCAGCAGCCAAGTTGGGGGAGGGGGCGCGGGAGAGACCCAGTACTTC. Amino acids: CASSQVGGGGAGETQYF.

This clonotype has more than one count but fewer than ten. The chain uses TRBV15 and TRBJ2-7, with 11 bases aligning to TRBD2. Germline V gives CDR1 LNHNV, CDR2 YYDKDF (reference sequence). With V trimmed by 0 bases and J by 2 bases, 9 bases remained unmatched. The CDR3 has 18 residues. The CDR3 nucleotides read TGTGCCACCAGCAGAGATAAAGGGGTAGCGGGAGGGGCCTACGAGCAGTACTTC. It translates to CATSRDKGVAGGAYEQYF.

The sample holds a few counts of this clonotype. This chain connects TRBV12-3 or TRBV12-4 to TRBJ2-2; 11 nucleotides match TRBD2. The CDR3 loop spans 18 amino acids. The junction had 13 bases not matched to a gene; V was cut back by 6 bases and J by 4 bases. The CDR3 here is CASSSGTSGFMGTGELFF. Written as DNA, the CDR3 is TGTGCCAGCAGCTCCGGGACTAGCGGATTTATGGGCACCGGGGAGCTGTTTTTT.